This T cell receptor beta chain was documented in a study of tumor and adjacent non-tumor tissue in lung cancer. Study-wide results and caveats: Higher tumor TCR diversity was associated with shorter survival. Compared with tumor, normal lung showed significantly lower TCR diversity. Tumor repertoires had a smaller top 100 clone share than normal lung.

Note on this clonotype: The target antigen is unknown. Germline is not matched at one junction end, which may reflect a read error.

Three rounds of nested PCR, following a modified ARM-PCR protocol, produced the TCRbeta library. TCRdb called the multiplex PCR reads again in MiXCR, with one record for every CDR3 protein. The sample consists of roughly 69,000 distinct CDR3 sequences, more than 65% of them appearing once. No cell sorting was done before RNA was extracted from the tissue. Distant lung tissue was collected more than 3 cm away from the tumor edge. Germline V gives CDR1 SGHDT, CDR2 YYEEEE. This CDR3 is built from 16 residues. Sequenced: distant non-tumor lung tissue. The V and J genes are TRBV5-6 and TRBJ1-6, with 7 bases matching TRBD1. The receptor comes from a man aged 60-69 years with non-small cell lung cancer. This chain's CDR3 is CTSSLRDSSYNSPLHF. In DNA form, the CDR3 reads TGTACCAGCAGCTTGCGGGACAGCTCCTATAATTCACCCCTCCACTTT.